This TCR beta chain was captured in a study of shared clonotypes between healthy human individuals. The germline V and J ends were trimmed by 1 base and 8 bases, with 12 bases remaining between them. From germline, CDR1 is SGHVS and CDR2 FQNEAQ. This CDR3 comprises 14 residues. Profiling relied on immunoSEQ multiplex PCR, and the TCRdb table lists in-frame clones only, not all of them. The sample consists of about 480,000 clones, 60% to 85% of them appearing once. The chain links TRBV7-8 to TRBJ2-1, with D perhaps matching TRBD2 (5 bases). The clonotype originates from a woman in her thirties or forties in good health. Some clones in this sample may be carry-over from other donors' samples. Sequenced: PBMCs. This CDR3 reads CASSLDTSFDEQFF. The CDR3 DNA reads as TGTGCCAGCAGCTTAGATACTAGTTTCGATGAGCAGTTCTTC. Looking up the rest from reference TRBV7-8 and TRBJ2-1 gives the full variable domain: GAGVSQSPRYKVAKRGQDVALRCDPISGHVSLFWYQQALGQGPEFLTYFQNEAQLDKSGLPSDRFFAERPEGSVSTLKIQRTQQEDSAVYLCASSLDTSFDEQFFGPGTRLTVL.